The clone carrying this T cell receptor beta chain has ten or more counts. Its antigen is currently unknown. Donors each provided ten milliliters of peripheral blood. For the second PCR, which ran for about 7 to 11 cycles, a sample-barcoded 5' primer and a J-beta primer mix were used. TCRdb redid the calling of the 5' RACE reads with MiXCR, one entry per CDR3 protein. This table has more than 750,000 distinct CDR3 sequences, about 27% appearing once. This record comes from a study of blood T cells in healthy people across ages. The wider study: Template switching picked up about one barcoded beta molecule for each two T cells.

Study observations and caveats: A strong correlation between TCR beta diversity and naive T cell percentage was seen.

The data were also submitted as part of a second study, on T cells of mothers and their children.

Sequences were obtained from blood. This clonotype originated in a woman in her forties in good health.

The CDR3 coding sequence is TGTGCCAGCAGTTTAATGGAAGGCTACGAGCAGTACTTC. It yields the protein CASSLMEGYEQYF. The chain links TRBV28 to TRBJ2-7; D uncertain. The CDR3 spans 13 residues. The germline gives CDR1 MDHEN, CDR2 SYDVKM. Trimming stripped 2 bases from V and 3 bases from J, with 8 bases between.